These 20 T cell receptor beta chains came from one sample sequenced in a study of T cell repertoires in cytomegalovirus infection. TCRdb re-called the reads with MiXCR, one entry per CDR3 protein. The sample consists of approximately 110,000 distinct CDR3 sequences, approximately 30% of them appearing once. Their antigens are not known. This material consisted of CD8+ T cells from cultured PBMCs, taken from culture after CMV antigen stimulation. The source of these receptors is a human donor in good health (CMV status not recorded). Some clones in this sample may be carry-over from other donors' samples.

The rearrangement links TRBV12-5 to TRBJ2-1, with D possibly being TRBD1 (5 bases). The CDR3 consists of 16 residues. V gave up 3 bases and J gave up 4 bases, with 16 bases separating them. The germline gives CDR1 LGHNT, CDR2 FRNRAP. CDR3 protein: CASGLFWGRDYNEQFF. CDR3 nucleotide sequence: TGTGCTAGTGGTTTATTTTGGGGCAGGGATTACAATGAGCAGTTCTTC.

This clonotype was found many times. The genes are TRBV28 and TRBJ2-7, with 7 bases lining up with TRBD1. CDR1 is MDHEN and CDR2 is SYDVKM in the germline V gene. The trim removed 6 bases at V and 0 bases at J, leaving 8 bases unmatched. CDR3 length: 15 residues. CDR3 coding DNA: TGTGCCAGCAGGCTCGACAGGGCGAGCTCCTACGAGCAGTACTTC. Translation: CASRLDRASSYEQYF.

This clonotype was picked up many times. The chain is built from TRBV7-8 and TRBJ2-1; perhaps TRBD1 as D (6 bases). Trimming shortened V by 1 base and J by 10 bases, and 14 bases separated the two germline ends. The CDR3 is 14 amino acids. From germline, CDR1 is SGHVS and CDR2 FQNEAQ. Written as DNA, the CDR3 is TGTGCCAGCAGCTTAGTGTTGTCAGGGGAAGAGCAGTTCTTC. Encoded protein: CASSLVLSGEEQFF.

CDR3 region: CASSQQQGSEAFF. The CDR3 DNA sequence: TGCGCCAGCAGCCAACAGCAGGGGTCTGAAGCTTTCTTT. The chain has TRBV5-1 and TRBJ1-1; tentative D call: TRBD1 (6 bases). From germline, CDR1 is SGHRS and CDR2 YFSETQ. V was trimmed by 4 bases and J by 6 bases, leaving 13 bases between them. The CDR3 is 13 residues long.

As for this clonotype: One end of the junction is discordant with germline, which a read error may explain. The V gene is TRBV5-3, the J gene TRBJ2-7; tentative D call: TRBD2 (5 bases). TRBV5-3 is an ORF for which the function is uncertain. The CDR3 sequence is 12 residues long. CDR3 nucleotides: TGTGCCAGCAGCTTGGCCAGCGCGGGGCAGTACTTC. Amino acid sequence: CASSLASAGQYF.

This clonotype turned up a few times. This chain uses TRBV7-6 with TRBJ1-1, with TRBD1 as a possible D gene (6 bases). This CDR3 is 13 amino acids long. CDR1 is SGHVS, CDR2 FNYEAQ, per germline. Trimming cost V 6 bases and J 2 bases, with 10 bases left between them. The DNA of the CDR3 is TGTGCCAGCAGGCGGACAGTTAACACTGAAGCTTTCTTT. It specifies CASRRTVNTEAFF.

This sequence joins TRBV7-9 and TRBJ2-1; 9 bases agree with TRBD2. V lost 2 bases to trimming and J lost 4 bases; unmatched junction nucleotides: 9. Germline CDR1 and CDR2: SEHNR and FQNEAQ (reference sequence). This CDR3 spans 17 amino acids. CDR3 DNA: TGTGCCAGCAGCTTAACCCAGACTAGCGGAGCATACAATGAGCAGTTCTTC. Residues: CASSLTQTSGAYNEQFF. The full variable domain, rest sourced from reference TRBV7-9 and TRBJ2-1, is DTGVSQNPRHKITKRGQNVTFRCDPISEHNRLYWYRQTLGQGPEFLTYFQNEAQLEKSRLLSDRFSAERPKGSFSTLEIQRTEQGDSAMYLCASSLTQTSGAYNEQFFGPGTRLTVL.

The V gene is TRBV29-1, the J gene TRBJ2-5; 11 bases align to TRBD2. After removal of 7 bases from V and 3 bases from J, the junction contained 13 bases not matched to a gene. From germline, CDR1 is SQVTM and CDR2 ANQGSEA. The CDR3 has 16 amino acids. CDR3 sequence (DNA): TGCAGCGCTGTTCCTGTTCATAGCGGGGGGGAAGAGACCCAGTACTTC. As protein: CSAVPVHSGGEETQYF. Variable domain in full (rest from reference TRBV29-1 and TRBJ2-5): SAVISQKPSRDICQRGTSLTIQCQVDSQVTMMFWYRQQPGQSLTLIATANQGSEATYESGFVIDKFPISRPNLTFSTLTVSNMSPEDSSIYLCSAVPVHSGGEETQYFGPGTRLLVL.

This clonotype was seen repeatedly, ten times or more. The CDR3 nucleotides read TGTGCCAGCAGCCTCCAGGGACAGGGCTACTACGAGCAGTACTTC. It is translated as CASSLQGQGYYEQYF. This chain links TRBV7-8 with TRBJ2-7; 9 positions match TRBD1. V shed 5 bases and J 3 bases; nucleotides not matched to a gene: 8. This CDR3 has 15 residues. In germline, CDR1 is SGHVS, CDR2 FQNEAQ.

V and J are TRBV12-3 or TRBV12-4 and TRBJ2-2; D unclear. The CDR3 runs to 14 residues. The V end was cut by 3 bases, the J end by 5 bases, with 10 bases between. DNA of the CDR3: TGTGCCAGCAGTTTCAGCCACGCGACCGGGGAGCTGTTTTTT. Its protein is CASSFSHATGELFF.

This clonotype was seen repeatedly, ten times or more. J is TRBJ2-6 and V is TRBV7-8; perhaps TRBD1 as D (6 bases). Germline CDR1 and CDR2: SGHVS and FQNEAQ. Trimming left V 5 bases short and J 0 bases short, with 14 bases between. The CDR3 totals 17 residues. In DNA, the CDR3 is TGTGCCAGCAGCAACAGGGAAAGAAGCTCTGGGGCCAACGTCCTGACTTTC. It is translated as CASSNRERSSGANVLTF.

The J gene is TRBJ2-5, the V gene TRBV6-6; 9 bases match TRBD1. The junction had 6 bases not matched to a gene; V was cut back by 8 bases and J by 5 bases. This CDR3 comprises 13 residues. The germline gives CDR1 MNHNY, CDR2 SVGAGI (reference sequence). Here the CDR3 reads CASEDRGSETQYF. CDR3 bases: TGTGCCAGCGAGGACAGGGGAAGCGAGACCCAGTACTTC.

This chain uses TRBV6-6 with TRBJ2-7; TRBD1 matches at 9 bases. The junction had 10 bases not matched to a gene; V was cut back by 6 bases and J by 7 bases. This CDR3 has 14 amino acids. From germline, CDR1 is MNHNY and CDR2 SVGAGI (reference sequence). This CDR3 is CASRGLDRGREQYF. The CDR3 DNA is TGTGCCAGCAGGGGACTGGACAGGGGAAGGGAGCAGTACTTC.

V usage is TRBV12-5 and J usage is TRBJ2-1; D possibly uses TRBD1 or TRBD2 (5 bases each). The germline V and J ends were trimmed by 4 bases and 7 bases, with 8 bases remaining between them. Germline lookup yields CDR1 LGHNT and CDR2 FRNRAP. This CDR3 contains 12 residues. The CDR3 DNA is TGTGCTAGTGGTTATGGGGGTAATGAGCAGTTCTTC. Translation gives CASGYGGNEQFF.

The rearrangement uses TRBV4-3 and TRBJ1-6; D unclear. Germline CDR1 is LGHNA and CDR2 is YSLEER. The germline V and J ends were trimmed by 0 bases and 10 bases, with 19 bases remaining between them. The CDR3 runs 17 residues. The CDR3 here is CASSQDVVGRPGSPLHF. In DNA form, the CDR3 reads TGCGCCAGCAGCCAAGATGTCGTCGGCCGACCGGGATCACCCCTCCACTTT.

The chain employs TRBV6-4 and TRBJ2-3; 13 bases agree with TRBD2. CDR1 is MRHNA, CDR2 SNTAGT, per germline. V lost 5 bases, J lost 3 bases, and 2 bases stayed unmatched. CDR3 length: 15 residues. This CDR3 reads CASSTSGGATDTQYF. CDR3 nucleotide sequence: TGTGCCAGCAGTACTAGCGGGGGGGCAACAGATACGCAGTATTTT.

V gene TRBV29-1 combines with J gene TRBJ1-2, with D hard to call. Trimming removed 3 bases at V and 0 bases at J, with 11 bases between. This CDR3 region has 14 residues. The germline CDR1 and CDR2 sequences are SQVTM and ANQGSEA. The CDR3 DNA is TGCAGCGTTGACGGATCACTTCCTAACTATGGCTACACCTTC. This gives the protein CSVDGSLPNYGYTF. Supplemented by reference TRBV29-1 and TRBJ1-2, the full variable domain reads SAVISQKPSRDICQRGTSLTIQCQVDSQVTMMFWYRQQPGQSLTLIATANQGSEATYESGFVIDKFPISRPNLTFSTLTVSNMSPEDSSIYLCSVDGSLPNYGYTFGSGTRLTVV.

The rearrangement uses TRBV6-2 or TRBV6-3 and TRBJ2-5; D is unresolved. The V and J ends lost 10 bases and 4 bases respectively, with 10 bases between them. This CDR3 spans 11 amino acids. CDR1 and CDR2 (germline): MNHEY, SVGEGT. The CDR3 loop is CATRTAETQYF. The CDR3 nucleotides are TGTGCCACCCGAACCGCAGAGACCCAGTACTTC.

The chain employs TRBV10-3 and TRBJ1-4; D unclear. This CDR3 is built from 13 residues. In germline, CDR1 is ENHRY, CDR2 SYGVKD. Trimming stripped 6 bases from V and 8 bases from J, with 13 bases between. The CDR3 sequence is CAISTDTREKLFF. CDR3 nucleotide sequence: TGTGCCATCAGCACAGACACAAGGGAAAAACTGTTTTTT.

This clonotype was seen only a few times. This chain uses TRBV12-3 or TRBV12-4 with TRBJ1-1, with a weak D call TRBD1 (6 bases). This CDR3 contains 13 residues. V was cut by 4 bases and J by 10 bases, with 16 bases left in between. The CDR3 loop reads CASSYTGRGGAFF. CDR3 nucleotides: TGTGCCAGCAGTTATACAGGGCGGGGGGGAGCTTTCTTT.